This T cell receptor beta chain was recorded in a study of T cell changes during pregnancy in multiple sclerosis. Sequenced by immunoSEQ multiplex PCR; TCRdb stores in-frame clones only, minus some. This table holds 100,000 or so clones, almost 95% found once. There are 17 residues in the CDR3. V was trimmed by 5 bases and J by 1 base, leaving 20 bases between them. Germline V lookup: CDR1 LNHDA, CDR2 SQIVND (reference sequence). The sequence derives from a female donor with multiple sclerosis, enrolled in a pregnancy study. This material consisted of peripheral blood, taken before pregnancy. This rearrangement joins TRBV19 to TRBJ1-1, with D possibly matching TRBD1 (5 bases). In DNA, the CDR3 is TGTGCCAGTAGTCCAAACTTACCCGCGGGACGGAACACTGAAGCTTTCTTT. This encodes CASSPNLPAGRNTEAFF.